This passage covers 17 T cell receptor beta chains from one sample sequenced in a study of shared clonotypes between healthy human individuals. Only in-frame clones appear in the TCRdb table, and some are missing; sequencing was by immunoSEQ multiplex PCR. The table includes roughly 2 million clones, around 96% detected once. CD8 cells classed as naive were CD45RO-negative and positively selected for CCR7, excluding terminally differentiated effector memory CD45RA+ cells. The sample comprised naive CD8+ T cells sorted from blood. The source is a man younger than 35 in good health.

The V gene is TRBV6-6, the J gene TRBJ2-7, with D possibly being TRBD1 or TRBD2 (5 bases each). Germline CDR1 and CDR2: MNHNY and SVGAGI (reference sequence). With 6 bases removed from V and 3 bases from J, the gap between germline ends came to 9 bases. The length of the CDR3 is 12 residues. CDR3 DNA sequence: TGTGCCAGCAGCGGGGCGGTCTACGAGCAGTACTTC. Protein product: CASSGAVYEQYF.

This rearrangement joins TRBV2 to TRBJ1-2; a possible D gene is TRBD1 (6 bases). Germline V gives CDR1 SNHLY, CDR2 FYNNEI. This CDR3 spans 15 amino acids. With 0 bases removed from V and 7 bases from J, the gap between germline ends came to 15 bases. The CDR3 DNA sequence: TGTGCCAGCAGTGAAGCGCTTGAGGGACACCGTGGCTACACCTTC. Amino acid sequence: CASSEALEGHRGYTF.

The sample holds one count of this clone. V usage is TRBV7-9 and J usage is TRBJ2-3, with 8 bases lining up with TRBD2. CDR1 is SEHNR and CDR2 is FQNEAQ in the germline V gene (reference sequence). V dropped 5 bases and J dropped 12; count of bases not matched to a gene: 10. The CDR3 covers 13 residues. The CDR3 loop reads CASSDLAGHIQYF. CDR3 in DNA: TGTGCCAGCAGCGACTTAGCGGGGCATATCCAGTATTTT.

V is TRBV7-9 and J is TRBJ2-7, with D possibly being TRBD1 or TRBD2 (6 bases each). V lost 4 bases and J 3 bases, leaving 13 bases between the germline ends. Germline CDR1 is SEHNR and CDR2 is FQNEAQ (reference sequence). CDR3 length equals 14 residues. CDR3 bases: TGTGCCAGCAGCTCCAAGGGGGGACACTACGAGCAGTACTTC. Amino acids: CASSSKGGHYEQYF.

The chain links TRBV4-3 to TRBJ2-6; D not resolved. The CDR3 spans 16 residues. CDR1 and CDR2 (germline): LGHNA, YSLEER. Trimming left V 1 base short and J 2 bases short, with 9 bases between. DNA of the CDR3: TGCGCCAGCAGCCAAGGAGAGGTGGCTGGGGCCAACGTCCTGACTTTC. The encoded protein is CASSQGEVAGANVLTF.

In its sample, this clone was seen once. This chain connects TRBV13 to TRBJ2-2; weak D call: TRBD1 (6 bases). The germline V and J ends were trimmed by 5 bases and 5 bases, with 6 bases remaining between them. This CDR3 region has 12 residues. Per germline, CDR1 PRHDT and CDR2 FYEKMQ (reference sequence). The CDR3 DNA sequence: TGTGCCAGCAGCCAGGGGACCGGGGAGCTGTTTTTT. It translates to CASSQGTGELFF.

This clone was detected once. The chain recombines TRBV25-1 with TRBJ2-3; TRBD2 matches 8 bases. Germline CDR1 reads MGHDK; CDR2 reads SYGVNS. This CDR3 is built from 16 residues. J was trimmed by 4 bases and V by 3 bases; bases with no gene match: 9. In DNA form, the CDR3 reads TGTGCCAGCAGTGACACCGGAGCGGGAGCGGCAGATACGCAGTATTTT. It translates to CASSDTGAGAADTQYF.

The CDR3 bases are TGCGCCAGCAGCCAAGAGGGGCCCGGACGCACAGATACGCAGTATTTT. This codes for CASSQEGPGRTDTQYF. The chain uses TRBV4-1 and TRBJ2-3; TRBD1 is a possible D gene (5 bases). Germline CDR1 reads MGHRA; CDR2 reads YSYEKL. V shed 0 bases and J shed 1 base, with 11 bases lying between them. CDR3 length: 16 residues.

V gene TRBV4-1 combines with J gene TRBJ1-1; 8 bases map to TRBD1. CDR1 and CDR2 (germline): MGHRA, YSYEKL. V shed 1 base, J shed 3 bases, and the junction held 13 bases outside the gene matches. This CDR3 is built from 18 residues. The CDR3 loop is CASSQVFQGAPLYTEAFF. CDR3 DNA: TGCGCCAGCAGCCAAGTTTTCCAGGGGGCGCCTCTATACACTGAAGCTTTCTTT.

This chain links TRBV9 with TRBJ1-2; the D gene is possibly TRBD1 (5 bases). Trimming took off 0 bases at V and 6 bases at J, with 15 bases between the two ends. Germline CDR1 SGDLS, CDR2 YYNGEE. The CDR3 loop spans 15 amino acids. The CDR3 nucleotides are TGTGCCAGCAGCGTAGGTACAGGAAGACGAGATGGCTACACCTTC. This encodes CASSVGTGRRDGYTF.

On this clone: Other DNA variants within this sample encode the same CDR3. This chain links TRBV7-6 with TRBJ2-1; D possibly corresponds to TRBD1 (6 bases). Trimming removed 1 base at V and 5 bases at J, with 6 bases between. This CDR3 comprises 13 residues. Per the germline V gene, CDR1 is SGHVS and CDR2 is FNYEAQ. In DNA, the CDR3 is TGTGCCAGCAGCTTAGGGACAGACAATGAGCAGTTCTTC. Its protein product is CASSLGTDNEQFF.

CDR3 protein: CASSLRETGGLYEQYF. CDR3 sequence (DNA): TGCGCCAGCAGCTTAAGAGAGACAGGGGGCCTCTACGAGCAGTACTTC. V usage is TRBV5-1 and J usage is TRBJ2-7; 10 nucleotides agree with TRBD1. Germline V gene data show CDR1 as SGHRS and CDR2 as YFSETQ. The CDR3 totals 16 residues. The junction had 8 bases not matched to a gene; V was cut back by 2 bases and J by 3 bases.

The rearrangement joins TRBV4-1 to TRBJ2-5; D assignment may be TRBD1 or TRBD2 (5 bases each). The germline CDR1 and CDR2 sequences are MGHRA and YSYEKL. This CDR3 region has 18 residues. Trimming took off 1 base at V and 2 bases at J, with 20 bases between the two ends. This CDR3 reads CASSQVYRGEGPQETQYF. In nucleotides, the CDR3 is TGCGCCAGCAGCCAAGTCTACCGGGGTGAGGGACCACAAGAGACCCAGTACTTC.

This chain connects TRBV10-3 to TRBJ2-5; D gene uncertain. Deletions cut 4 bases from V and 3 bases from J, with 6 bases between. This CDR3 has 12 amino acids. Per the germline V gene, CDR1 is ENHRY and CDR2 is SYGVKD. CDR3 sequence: CAISGEKETQYF. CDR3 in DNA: TGTGCCATCAGTGGAGAGAAAGAGACCCAGTACTTC.

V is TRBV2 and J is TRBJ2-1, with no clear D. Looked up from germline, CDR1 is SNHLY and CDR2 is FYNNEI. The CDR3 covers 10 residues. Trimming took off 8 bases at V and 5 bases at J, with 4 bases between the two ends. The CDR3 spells CASGHNEQFF. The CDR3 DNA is TGTGCCAGCGGACACAATGAGCAGTTCTTC. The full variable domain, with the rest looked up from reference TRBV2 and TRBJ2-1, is EPEVTQTPSHQVTQMGQEVILRCVPISNHLYFYWYRQILGQKVEFLVSFYNNEISEKSEIFDDQFSVERPDGSNFTLKIRSTKLEDSAMYFCASGHNEQFFGPGTRLTVL.

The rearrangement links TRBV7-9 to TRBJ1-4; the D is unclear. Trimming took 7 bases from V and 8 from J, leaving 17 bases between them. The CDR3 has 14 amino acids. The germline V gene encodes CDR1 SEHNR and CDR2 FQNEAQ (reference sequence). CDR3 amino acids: CASKPPAGKEKLFF. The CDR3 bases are TGTGCCAGCAAACCACCCGCCGGGAAGGAAAAACTGTTTTTT.

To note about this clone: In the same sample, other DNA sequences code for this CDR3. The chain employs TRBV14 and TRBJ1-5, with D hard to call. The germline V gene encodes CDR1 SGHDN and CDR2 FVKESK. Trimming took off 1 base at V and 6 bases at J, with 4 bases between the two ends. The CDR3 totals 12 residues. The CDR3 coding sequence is TGTGCCAGCAGCCAAGGAACTCAGCCCCAGCATTTT. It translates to CASSQGTQPQHF.